The T cell receptor (beta chain) described here comes from a study of radiotherapy plus CTLA-4 blockade in lung cancer. Study in general: Objective responses were seen in about a sixth of patients, disease control in approximately 29%. Study-wide results and caveats: Early blood T cell clone changes and increased post-radiation serum interferon-beta were reportedly the strongest response predictors. TCR clones originating in tumors grew in number in blood after radiotherapy plus ipilimumab.

Points on this clone: Its antigen remains unknown.

Some clones are missing from TCRdb's copy, which holds only in-frame ones; the method was immunoSEQ multiplex PCR. The table lists about 59,000 clones, around 77% of them singletons. Enrolled patients, whose metastatic non-small-cell lung cancer was chemo-refractory, received focal radiation plus CTLA-4 blockade with ipilimumab. The CDR3 has 10 amino acids. Germline CDR1 SEHNR, CDR2 FQNEAQ (reference sequence). The input for sequencing was peripheral blood, taken from a patient treated with radiotherapy plus ipilimumab. This chain connects TRBV7-9 to TRBJ2-5, with 7 bases that match TRBD2. The TCR was taken from a human donor with non-small cell lung cancer who had a complete response to radiotherapy plus ipilimumab. CDR3 residues: CAGGGETQYF. CDR3 nucleotides: TGTGCGGGGGGGGGAGAGACCCAGTACTTC.